Below, 3 T cell receptor beta chains from the same sample are listed, as sequenced in a study of cytomegalovirus exposure and HLA in healthy donors. The PCR ran on 60 Vbeta and 13 Jbeta primers. The protocol was immunoSEQ multiplex PCR, while the TCRdb copy is restricted to in-frame clones and leaves out a portion. The sample lists fewer than 200,000 clones; approximately 80% were seen once. Source material: PBMCs. These receptors all stem from a man in his forties in good health and CMV-seropositive.

The chain joins TRBV5-1 to TRBJ2-7; TRBD1 matches at 8 bases. The J segment lost 0 bases and the V segment lost 4 bases, leaving 9 bases of the junction unmatched. The CDR3 spans 16 residues. Germline loops: CDR1 SGHRS, CDR2 YFSETQ. The DNA for the CDR3 is TGCGCCAGCAGCCACACAGTTACAGGGGGCTCCTACGAGCAGTACTTC. It is translated as CASSHTVTGGSYEQYF.

The chain links TRBV28 to TRBJ2-1; 14 bases fit TRBD2. This CDR3 contains 16 residues. Germline trimming cut 5 bases from V and 8 bases from J; bases unmatched to any gene: 8. Germline V lookup: CDR1 MDHEN, CDR2 SYDVKM. The CDR3 DNA follows: TGTGCCAGCAGTCAGCCGGGACTAGCGGGAGCATATGAGCAGTTCTTC. Protein product: CASSQPGLAGAYEQFF. The whole variable domain, remainder taken from reference TRBV28 and TRBJ2-1, is DVKVTQSSRYLVKRTGEKVFLECVQDMDHENMFWYRQDPGLGLRLIYFSYDVKMKEKGDIPEGYSVSREKKERFSLILESASTNQTSMYLCASSQPGLAGAYEQFFGPGTRLTVL.

This chain joins TRBV11-3 and TRBJ2-7; D perhaps matches TRBD2 (5 bases). This CDR3 comprises 14 residues. CDR1 and CDR2 from the germline V gene are SGHNT and YENEEA. Trimming stripped 4 bases from V and 1 base from J, with 11 bases between. The CDR3 sequence is CASSSVWESYEQYF. CDR3 DNA: TGTGCCAGCAGCTCAGTTTGGGAGTCCTACGAGCAGTACTTC.